These 8 T cell receptor beta chains came from one sample sequenced in a study of blood T cell repertoires in COVID-19. Produced via immunoSEQ multiplex PCR; TCRdb's table is partial and in-frame only. This table holds under 200,000 clones, approximately 91% found once. The source material was PBMCs or T cells enriched from blood (not recorded which). These receptor sequences come from a woman aged 18-30 years who had recovered from COVID-19.

V usage is TRBV6-5 and J usage is TRBJ1-5; D is unresolved. CDR3 length: 14 amino acids. V lost 6 bases to trimming and J lost 3 bases, with 12 bases between them. CDR1 and CDR2 from the germline V gene are MNHEY and SVGAGI. CDR3 DNA: TGTGCCAGCAGCCCCGTGAGGGCCAATCAGCCCCAGCATTTT. This gives the protein CASSPVRANQPQHF.

The chain employs TRBV7-8 and TRBJ2-1, with 7 nucleotides matching TRBD2. CDR3 size: 17 residues. CDR1 is SGHVS and CDR2 is FQNEAQ in the germline V gene. J gave up 2 bases and V 6 bases, and 13 bases lay outside the gene matches. The DNA for the CDR3 is TGTGCCAGCAGACATAAGCCCCCGGGACTAACCTACAATGAGCAGTTCTTC. It translates to CASRHKPPGLTYNEQFF.

This clone was counted between two and nine times. J is TRBJ2-7 and V is TRBV6-1; 10 bases line up with TRBD2. The CDR3 is 15 residues long. The germline gives CDR1 MNHNS, CDR2 SASEGT. V dropped 6 bases and J dropped 2; count of bases not matched to a gene: 7. CDR3 sequence (DNA): TGTGCCAGCAGAGCTAAGCGGGAGGGCACCTACGAGCAGTACTTC. Its protein is CASRAKREGTYEQYF.

The chain recombines TRBV4-2 with TRBJ2-2, with a weak D call TRBD1 (5 bases). V was clipped by 0 bases and J by 7 bases, with 12 bases between them. CDR3 length equals 15 residues. CDR1 and CDR2 from the germline V gene are LGHNA and YNFKEQ. The CDR3, as DNA: TGTGCCAGCAGCCAAGATGGTTTCAGGGACGGGGAGCTGTTTTTT. Protein: CASSQDGFRDGELFF.

The chain is built from TRBV28 and TRBJ2-7, with D possibly matching TRBD1 (5 bases). The CDR3 loop spans 13 amino acids. Germline values: CDR1 MDHEN, CDR2 SYDVKM. Between the trimmed V and J ends, which lost 4 bases and 3 bases, there was a span of 10 bases. In nucleotides, the CDR3 is TGTGCCAGCAGTTCCCAGACAGACTACGAGCAGTACTTC. Encoded protein: CASSSQTDYEQYF.

This clone showed up just a few times. V and J are TRBV27 and TRBJ2-7; no clear D. V shed 0 bases and J shed 0 bases, with 9 bases lying between them. The CDR3 is 15 amino acids. Germline V gene data show CDR1 as MNHEY and CDR2 as SMNVEV (reference sequence). CDR3 protein: CASSLSPGNSYEQYF. In DNA form, the CDR3 reads TGTGCCAGCAGTTTATCACCGGGTAACTCCTACGAGCAGTACTTC.

The V call is TRBV9, the J call TRBJ1-1, with no clear D. There are 13 residues in the CDR3. CDR1 is SGDLS, CDR2 YYNGEE, per germline. V lost 0 bases to trimming and J lost 4 bases, with 7 bases between them. The CDR3 DNA reads TGTGCCAGCAGCGTAGAACTGCGCACTGAAGCTTTCTTT. This gives the protein CASSVELRTEAFF.

This chain links TRBV5-1 with TRBJ2-3; tentatively, D is TRBD2 (5 bases). In germline, CDR1 is SGHRS, CDR2 YFSETQ. CDR3 size: 16 residues. V was clipped by 5 bases and J by 1 base, with 17 bases between them. CDR3 protein: CASSLSPAGGTDTQYF. CDR3 in DNA: TGCGCCAGCAGTCTGTCTCCCGCCGGGGGCACAGATACGCAGTATTTT.